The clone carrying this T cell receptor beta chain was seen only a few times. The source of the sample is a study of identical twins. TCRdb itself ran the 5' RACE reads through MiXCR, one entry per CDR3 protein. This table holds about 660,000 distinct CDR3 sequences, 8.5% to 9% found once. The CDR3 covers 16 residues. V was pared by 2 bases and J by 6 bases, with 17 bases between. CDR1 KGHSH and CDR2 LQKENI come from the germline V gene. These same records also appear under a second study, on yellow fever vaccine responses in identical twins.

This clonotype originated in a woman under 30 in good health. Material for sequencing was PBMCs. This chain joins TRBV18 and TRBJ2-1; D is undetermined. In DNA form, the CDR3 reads TGTGCCAGCTCACCAACGCCCCAGCCTTCAGGCAATGAGCAGTTCTTC. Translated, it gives CASSPTPQPSGNEQFF.